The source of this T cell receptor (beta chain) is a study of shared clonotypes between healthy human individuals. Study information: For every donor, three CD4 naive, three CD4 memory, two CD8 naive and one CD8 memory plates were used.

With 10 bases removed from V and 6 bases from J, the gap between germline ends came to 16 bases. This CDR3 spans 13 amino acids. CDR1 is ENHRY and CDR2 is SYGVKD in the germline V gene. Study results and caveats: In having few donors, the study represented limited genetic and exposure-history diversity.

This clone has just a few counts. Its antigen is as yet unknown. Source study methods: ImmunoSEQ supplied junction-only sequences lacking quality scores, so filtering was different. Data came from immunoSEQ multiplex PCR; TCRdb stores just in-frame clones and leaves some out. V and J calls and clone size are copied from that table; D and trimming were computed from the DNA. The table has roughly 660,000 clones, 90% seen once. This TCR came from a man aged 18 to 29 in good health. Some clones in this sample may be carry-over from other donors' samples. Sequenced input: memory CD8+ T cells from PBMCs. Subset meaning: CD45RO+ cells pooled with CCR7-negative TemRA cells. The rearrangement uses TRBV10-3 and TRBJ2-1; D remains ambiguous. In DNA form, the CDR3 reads TGTGCCAGCGTTGGGGAAGGGCTCAATGAGCAGTTCTTC. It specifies CASVGEGLNEQFF.